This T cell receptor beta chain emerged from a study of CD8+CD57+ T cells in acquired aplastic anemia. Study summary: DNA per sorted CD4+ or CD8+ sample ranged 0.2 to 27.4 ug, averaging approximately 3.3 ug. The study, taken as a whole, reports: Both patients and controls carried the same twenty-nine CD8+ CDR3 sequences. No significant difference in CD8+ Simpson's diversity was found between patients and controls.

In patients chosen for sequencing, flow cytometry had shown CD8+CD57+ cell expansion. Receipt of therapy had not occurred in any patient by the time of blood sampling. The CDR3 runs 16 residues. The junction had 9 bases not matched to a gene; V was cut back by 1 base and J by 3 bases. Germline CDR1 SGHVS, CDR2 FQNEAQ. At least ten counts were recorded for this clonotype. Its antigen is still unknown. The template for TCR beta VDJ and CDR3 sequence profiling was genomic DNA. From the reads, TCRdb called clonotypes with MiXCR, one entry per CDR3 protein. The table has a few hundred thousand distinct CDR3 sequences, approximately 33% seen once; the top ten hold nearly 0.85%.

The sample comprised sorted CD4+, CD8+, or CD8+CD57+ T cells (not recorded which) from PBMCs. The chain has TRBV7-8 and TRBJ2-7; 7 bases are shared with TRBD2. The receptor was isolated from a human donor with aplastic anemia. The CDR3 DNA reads TGTGCCAGCAGCTTAGGGGGCGGGAGACTCTACTACGAGCAGTACTTC. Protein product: CASSLGGGRLYYEQYF.